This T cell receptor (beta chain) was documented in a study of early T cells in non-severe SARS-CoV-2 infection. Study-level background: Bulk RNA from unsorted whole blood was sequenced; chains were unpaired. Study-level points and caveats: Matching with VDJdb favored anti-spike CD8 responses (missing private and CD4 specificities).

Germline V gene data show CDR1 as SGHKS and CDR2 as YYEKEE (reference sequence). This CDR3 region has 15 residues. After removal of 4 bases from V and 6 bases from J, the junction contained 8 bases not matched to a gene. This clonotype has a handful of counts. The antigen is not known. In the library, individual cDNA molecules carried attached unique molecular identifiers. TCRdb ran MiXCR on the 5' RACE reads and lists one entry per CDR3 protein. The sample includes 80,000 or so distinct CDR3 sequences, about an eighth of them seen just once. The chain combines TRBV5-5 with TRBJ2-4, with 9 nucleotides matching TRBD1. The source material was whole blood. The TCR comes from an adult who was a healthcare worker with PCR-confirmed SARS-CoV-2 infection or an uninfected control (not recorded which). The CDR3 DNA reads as TGTGCCAGCAGCCTAGGGGGACAGGGACTAAACATTCAGTACTTC. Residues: CASSLGGQGLNIQYF.